One sample yielded the 20 T cell receptor beta chains listed below, sequenced in a study of cytomegalovirus exposure and HLA in healthy donors. The PCR made use of 60 Vbeta and 13 Jbeta primers. Libraries were prepared by immunoSEQ multiplex PCR; TCRdb keeps only in-frame clonotypes and omits some of them. The sample has some 90,000 clones, 65% to 90% seen once. Sequencing used PBMCs. These receptor sequences come from a woman in her 70s in good health and CMV-seropositive.

This clone was picked up one time. The gene calls are TRBV5-1 and TRBJ2-7; maybe TRBD1 (5 bases). The CDR3 is 15 residues long. Germline V gene lookup returns CDR1 SGHRS and CDR2 YFSETQ. V was trimmed by 2 bases and J by 2 bases, leaving 14 bases between them. The CDR3 nucleotides read TGCGCCAGCAGCTTAGGGGCCGTACCTGCCTACGAGCAGTACTTC. Its translation is CASSLGAVPAYEQYF. The variable domain in full, completed from reference TRBV5-1 and TRBJ2-7, reads KAGVTQTPRYLIKTRGQQVTLSCSPISGHRSVSWYQQTPGQGLQFLFEYFSETQRNKGNFPGRFSGRQFSNSRSEMNVSTLELGDSALYLCASSLGAVPAYEQYFGPGTRLTVT.

The V gene is TRBV11-2, the J gene TRBJ2-1; weak D call: TRBD2 (5 bases). The CDR3 is made up of 13 amino acids. CDR1 and CDR2 from the germline V gene are SGHAT and FQNNGV. Trimming shortened V by 5 bases and J by 2 bases, and 7 bases separated the two germline ends. The CDR3 bases are TGTGCCAGCAGCCGGGGTGCCTACAATGAGCAGTTCTTC. Protein sequence: CASSRGAYNEQFF.

The rearrangement links TRBV6-5 to TRBJ1-6; D not resolved. In germline, CDR1 is MNHEY, CDR2 SVGAGI. The CDR3 spans 15 residues. V was cut by 0 bases and J by 9 bases, with 12 bases left in between. The chain's CDR3 is CASSYSEGKGSPLHF. As DNA, the CDR3 is TGTGCCAGCAGTTACTCAGAGGGCAAGGGTTCACCCCTCCACTTT.

The table lists this clone with a few counts. The rearrangement uses TRBV27 and TRBJ2-1; tentative D call: TRBD1 (5 bases). The germline V gene has CDR1 MNHEY and CDR2 SMNVEV (reference sequence). The ends were cut back, 5 bases at V and 1 base at J, with 12 bases in the middle. This CDR3 is 15 amino acids long. The CDR3 DNA reads as TGTGCCAGCAGTGTCGCCCGACAGTCCTACAATGAGCAGTTCTTC. Residues: CASSVARQSYNEQFF.

A remark on this clone: The junction shows a germline mismatch at one end, possibly a read error. The J gene is TRBJ2-3, the V gene TRBV7-7, with 9 positions matching TRBD2. The CDR3 consists of 14 residues. The germline gives CDR1 SSHAT, CDR2 FNYEAQ (reference sequence). CDR3 in DNA: TGTGCTAGCAGCGTTAGCGGGGGCCCAGATACGCAGTATTTT. It encodes CASSVSGGPDTQYF.

CDR3 residues: CASSEGTLSGNTIYF. DNA of the CDR3: TGTGCCAGCAGTGAAGGGACACTCTCTGGAAACACCATATATTTT. The chain employs TRBV2 and TRBJ1-3, with D perhaps TRBD1 (5 bases). The CDR3 has 15 amino acids. The germline gives CDR1 SNHLY, CDR2 FYNNEI. V lost 1 base and J 0 bases, leaving 7 bases between the germline ends.

This chain connects TRBV2 to TRBJ2-7; 13 nucleotides line up with TRBD2. The V gene end was trimmed by 5 bases and the J gene end by 4 bases; junction bases not matched to a gene: 8. CDR1 and CDR2 from the germline V gene are SNHLY and FYNNEI. This CDR3 has 16 residues. The CDR3, as DNA: TGTGCCAGCAGTCCGACTAGCGGGAGGCCCCTGTACGAGCAGTACTTC. Its translation is CASSPTSGRPLYEQYF.

The chain joins TRBV5-5 to TRBJ1-3; unclear D gene. V shed 0 bases and J shed 3 bases, with 13 bases lying between them. In germline, CDR1 is SGHKS, CDR2 YYEKEE (reference sequence). This CDR3 is built from 16 residues. CDR3 DNA sequence: TGTGCCAGCAGCTTGGAGCCGTTGGAGAATGGAAACACCATATATTTT. As protein: CASSLEPLENGNTIYF.

The CDR3 protein is CASSHTNRDEQYF. In nucleotides, the CDR3 is TGCGCCAGCAGCCACACAAACAGGGACGAGCAGTACTTC. This chain uses TRBV4-3 with TRBJ2-7; D might be TRBD1 (6 bases). The length of the CDR3 is 13 residues. CDR1 LGHNA and CDR2 YSLEER come from the germline V gene. V was clipped by 3 bases and J by 5 bases, with 11 bases between them.

This chain connects TRBV19 to TRBJ2-3; 12 bases line up with TRBD2. Germline V lookup: CDR1 LNHDA, CDR2 SQIVND (reference sequence). The length of the CDR3 is 17 residues. After removal of 4 bases from V and 0 bases from J, the junction contained 5 bases not matched to a gene. CDR3 nucleotides: TGTGCCAGTAGTAGGGGAGGACTAGCGGGAAGCACAGATACGCAGTATTTT. Encoded protein: CASSRGGLAGSTDTQYF.

The chain recombines TRBV4-3 with TRBJ2-7; 9 nucleotides align to TRBD2. This CDR3 spans 15 amino acids. J was trimmed by 2 bases and V by 5 bases; bases with no gene match: 7. Per germline, CDR1 LGHNA and CDR2 YSLEER. CDR3 coding DNA: TGCGCCAGCAGCGCTCGAGCGGGAGGCCCCTACGAGCAGTACTTC. Translation gives CASSARAGGPYEQYF.

CDR3 region: CASSLAPQGQETQYF. The CDR3 DNA reads TGTGCCAGCAGTTTGGCTCCCCAGGGCCAAGAGACCCAGTACTTC. This chain links TRBV27 with TRBJ2-5, with a weak D call TRBD1 (5 bases). Between the trimmed V and J ends, which lost 3 bases and 1 base, there was a span of 12 bases. The germline V gene has CDR1 MNHEY and CDR2 SMNVEV (reference sequence). The CDR3 has 15 residues.

The genes are TRBV7-2 and TRBJ1-2, with a weak D call TRBD1 (6 bases). The V and J ends lost 5 bases and 8 bases respectively, with 24 bases between them. The length of the CDR3 is 16 residues. Germline V gene lookup returns CDR1 SGHTA and CDR2 FQGNSA. CDR3 coding DNA: TGTGCCAGCAGCCCCCAAGGGCTGAGGACAGCGGGAGGCTACACCTTC. This translates into CASSPQGLRTAGGYTF.

The chain carries TRBV7-9 and TRBJ1-2; 7 nucleotides align to TRBD1. There are 15 residues in the CDR3. Germline V gene data show CDR1 as SEHNR and CDR2 as FQNEAQ (reference sequence). Unmatched junction bases numbered 7, after V lost 2 bases and J lost 4 bases. This chain's CDR3 is CASSLKGQWAYGYTF. For the CDR3, the DNA is TGTGCCAGCAGCTTAAAGGGACAGTGGGCCTATGGCTACACCTTC.

The rearrangement uses TRBV2 and TRBJ1-3; TRBD1 aligns across 9 bases. This CDR3 is built from 14 residues. CDR1 is SNHLY and CDR2 is FYNNEI in the germline V gene. V dropped 9 bases and J dropped 3; count of bases not matched to a gene: 6. The CDR3 coding sequence is TGTGCCAGTGGTAGACAGGGGGTTGGAAACACCATATATTTT. Residues: CASGRQGVGNTIYF.

This chain joins TRBV28 and TRBJ1-3; a weak D match, TRBD1 (6 bases). The germline gives CDR1 MDHEN, CDR2 SYDVKM. This CDR3 has 14 residues. V was cut by 5 bases and J by 1 base, with 9 bases left in between. The CDR3 coding sequence is TGTGCCAGCAGTGGGGGCGGTTCTGGAAACACCATATATTTT. Its translation is CASSGGGSGNTIYF. Based on the CDR3 plus reference TRBV28 and TRBJ1-3, the full variable domain is DVKVTQSSRYLVKRTGEKVFLECVQDMDHENMFWYRQDPGLGLRLIYFSYDVKMKEKGDIPEGYSVSREKKERFSLILESASTNQTSMYLCASSGGGSGNTIYFGEGSWLTVV.

V gene TRBV19 combines with J gene TRBJ1-5; no firm D call. This CDR3 comprises 13 residues. The V and J ends lost 2 bases and 7 bases respectively, with 9 bases between them. Germline-derived CDR1 and CDR2 are LNHDA and SQIVND (reference sequence). In DNA, the CDR3 is TGTGCCAGTAGTATACCGGGGAAACAGCCCCAGCATTTT. It codes for CASSIPGKQPQHF.

This rearrangement joins TRBV5-1 to TRBJ2-1; 7 bases fit TRBD2. V lost 1 base, J lost 7 bases, and 2 bases stayed unmatched. The germline V gene has CDR1 SGHRS and CDR2 YFSETQ. The CDR3 sequence is 13 residues long. CDR3 bases: TGCGCCAGCAGCTTGAGGACTAGGAATGAGCAGTTCTTC. This encodes CASSLRTRNEQFF.

The V gene is TRBV30, the J gene TRBJ1-6; the match to TRBD1 covers 7 bases. The CDR3 sequence is 13 residues long. Trimming at V came to 5 bases and at J to 6 bases, leaving 4 bases not matched to a gene. CDR1 and CDR2 (germline): GTSNPN, SVGIG (reference sequence). In nucleotides, the CDR3 is TGTGCCTGGGCGGGACAGTTTAATTCACCCCTCCACTTT. Its protein is CAWAGQFNSPLHF.

The CDR3 DNA sequence: TGTGCCAGCTCACCGTCATTTTGGACTAGCGGGAGGGACACCGGGGAGCTGTTTTTT. It yields the protein CASSPSFWTSGRDTGELFF. The gene calls are TRBV18 and TRBJ2-2; 15 bases match TRBD2. The CDR3 consists of 19 residues. CDR1 and CDR2 from the germline V gene are KGHSH and LQKENI. The V segment lost 3 bases and the J segment 3 bases; nucleotides outside the gene matches: 8.